The 20 T cell receptor beta chains below come from one sample, sequenced in a study of cytomegalovirus exposure and HLA in healthy donors. Sequenced by immunoSEQ multiplex PCR; TCRdb stores in-frame clones only, minus some. The sample has about 55,000 clones, 75% to 95% seen once; the top ten hold roughly 3%. The specimen sequenced was PBMCs. The origin of the receptors is a man between 18 and 35 years old in good health and CMV-seronegative.

This clone was found a few times. CDR3 DNA sequence: TGTGCCAGCAGTTTAGTCGGGACAGGGAGCAATCAGCCCCAGCATTTT. Its protein is CASSLVGTGSNQPQHF. The chain combines TRBV28 with TRBJ1-5; 9 nucleotides match TRBD1. After removal of 2 bases from V and 1 base from J, the junction contained 3 bases not matched to a gene. From germline, CDR1 is MDHEN and CDR2 SYDVKM. CDR3 size: 16 residues.

The rearrangement uses TRBV4-1 and TRBJ2-1; tentative D call: TRBD1 (5 bases). Between the trimmed V and J ends, which lost 3 bases and 3 bases, there was a span of 9 bases. The germline V gene encodes CDR1 MGHRA and CDR2 YSYEKL. The CDR3 runs to 14 residues. CDR3 in amino acids: CASSQPTGYNEQFF. CDR3 DNA: TGCGCCAGCAGCCAGCCTACAGGCTACAATGAGCAGTTCTTC.

This sequence joins TRBV4-2 and TRBJ2-7; a possible D gene is TRBD1 (6 bases). From germline, CDR1 is LGHNA and CDR2 YNFKEQ. The V end lost 0 bases, the J end lost 3 bases, and 15 bases lay between the germline ends. CDR3 size: 16 residues. The CDR3 reads CASSQEDSGSRYEQYF. The CDR3 nucleotides read TGTGCCAGCAGCCAAGAGGACAGTGGGAGTCGCTACGAGCAGTACTTC.

Only one count was recorded for this clone. The V and J genes are TRBV4-1 and TRBJ2-1; D gene ambiguous. Deletions cut 4 bases from V and 8 bases from J, with 15 bases between. The V gene's germline CDR1 is MGHRA and CDR2 YSYEKL. The CDR3 loop spans 14 amino acids. CDR3 DNA sequence: TGCGCCAGCAGCCTTACAATGGGCATGGATGAGCAGTTCTTC. Translating gives CASSLTMGMDEQFF.

The chain links TRBV19 to TRBJ2-2, with 7 positions matching TRBD2. J was trimmed by 5 bases and V by 3 bases; bases with no gene match: 6. CDR3 length: 15 amino acids. CDR1 LNHDA and CDR2 SQIVND come from the germline V gene (reference sequence). DNA of the CDR3: TGTGCCAGTAGTATTGGAGCGGGAATTACCGGGGAGCTGTTTTTT. This translates into CASSIGAGITGELFF. The full variable domain, rest sourced from reference TRBV19 and TRBJ2-2, is DGGITQSPKYLFRKEGQNVTLSCEQNLNHDAMYWYRQDPGQGLRLIYYSQIVNDFQKGDIAEGYSVSREKKESFPLTVTSAQKNPTAFYLCASSIGAGITGELFFGEGSRLTVL.

The V and J genes are TRBV19 and TRBJ2-5, with 13 bases lining up with TRBD2. The CDR3 contains 15 residues. The V gene end was trimmed by 3 bases and the J gene end by 2 bases; junction bases not matched to a gene: 0. Germline V gene sequence: CDR1 LNHDA, CDR2 SQIVND (reference sequence). The CDR3, as DNA: TGTGCCAGTAGTATGGGACTAGCGGGGCAAGAGACCCAGTACTTC. This codes for CASSMGLAGQETQYF.

V is TRBV2 and J is TRBJ1-2; TRBD1 aligns across 9 bases. The germline gives CDR1 SNHLY, CDR2 FYNNEI. V trimming: 7 bases; J trimming: 4 bases; junction bases outside the gene matches: 7. This CDR3 spans 14 amino acids. The CDR3 region is CASIPGQGSYGYTF. The CDR3 DNA reads as TGTGCCAGCATTCCGGGACAGGGATCCTATGGCTACACCTTC.

This rearrangement joins TRBV28 to TRBJ1-2; D gene uncertain. Germline CDR1 is MDHEN and CDR2 is SYDVKM. Between the trimmed V and J ends, which lost 2 bases and 5 bases, there was a span of 9 bases. There are 13 residues in the CDR3. The DNA for the CDR3 is TGTGCCAGCAGTTTAACGACTTTATATGGCTACACCTTC. Its protein product is CASSLTTLYGYTF.

This chain uses TRBV6-5 with TRBJ2-1, with D tentatively TRBD1 (6 bases). The CDR3 totals 16 residues. The germline V gene has CDR1 MNHEY and CDR2 SVGAGI. Trimming took 0 bases from V and 2 from J, leaving 11 bases between them. For the CDR3, the DNA is TGTGCCAGCAGTTACTCGAGACAGGCAACCTACAATGAGCAGTTCTTC. This sequence encodes CASSYSRQATYNEQFF.

The rearrangement joins TRBV6-1 to TRBJ1-2; maybe TRBD1 (5 bases). CDR1 and CDR2 (germline): MNHNS, SASEGT. Trimming cost V 8 bases and J 2 bases, with 9 bases left between them. The CDR3 spans 12 residues. The CDR3 DNA sequence: TGTGCCAGCGGAGGGGCCAACTATGGCTACACCTTC. This codes for CASGGANYGYTF.

The chain couples TRBV5-4 to TRBJ2-3, with TRBD2 matching 7 bases. Trimming took 4 bases from V and 0 from J; bases not matched to a gene: 5. CDR3 length equals 15 residues. CDR1 is SGHNT, CDR2 YYREEE, per germline (reference sequence). CDR3 bases: TGTGCCAGCAGCCGTAGCGGGTCTAGCACAGATACGCAGTATTTT. Translating gives CASSRSGSSTDTQYF.

The chain couples TRBV28 to TRBJ2-7; 9 bases agree with TRBD1. The J segment lost 7 bases and the V segment lost 2 bases, leaving 3 bases of the junction unmatched. The CDR3 totals 13 residues. Germline CDR1 MDHEN, CDR2 SYDVKM. The CDR3 sequence is CASSLPGTGEQYF. CDR3 DNA: TGTGCCAGCAGTTTACCCGGGACAGGGGAGCAGTACTTC.

The V call is TRBV5-1, the J call TRBJ2-5; the D gene is possibly TRBD1 (6 bases). This CDR3 spans 14 amino acids. Trimming took 2 bases from V and 2 from J, leaving 10 bases between them. The germline CDR1 and CDR2 sequences are SGHRS and YFSETQ. CDR3 residues: CASSFGTQQETQYF. The DNA for the CDR3 is TGCGCCAGCAGCTTCGGGACACAACAAGAGACCCAGTACTTC. Filled out from reference TRBV5-1 and TRBJ2-5, the complete variable domain reads KAGVTQTPRYLIKTRGQQVTLSCSPISGHRSVSWYQQTPGQGLQFLFEYFSETQRNKGNFPGRFSGRQFSNSRSEMNVSTLELGDSALYLCASSFGTQQETQYFGPGTRLLVL.

V and J are TRBV11-2 and TRBJ1-3, with TRBD1 matching over 8 bases. This CDR3 contains 16 residues. V shed 4 bases and J 0 bases; nucleotides not matched to a gene: 5. Germline lookup yields CDR1 SGHAT and CDR2 FQNNGV. CDR3 nucleotide sequence: TGTGCCAGCAGCTCGCGCACAGGGGGCTCTGGAAACACCATATATTTT. As protein: CASSSRTGGSGNTIYF.

J is TRBJ2-7 and V is TRBV20-1; the D gene is possibly TRBD2 (5 bases). The V and J ends lost 1 base and 7 bases respectively, with 8 bases between them. CDR1 is DFQATT and CDR2 is SNEGSKA in the germline V gene (reference sequence). The CDR3 has 11 amino acids. CDR3 in amino acids: CSARAGLEQYF. For the CDR3, the DNA is TGCAGTGCTAGAGCGGGGTTGGAGCAGTACTTC.

CDR3 nucleotides: TGTGCCAGCAGCCGCCAGGGAGGGACGGTAAACAATGAGCAGTTCTTC. Its translation: CASSRQGGTVNNEQFF. The rearrangement uses TRBV5-4 and TRBJ2-1; 7 bases are a match to TRBD2. V lost 4 bases and J lost 5; bases outside the gene matches: 12. The CDR3 extends over 16 amino acids. From germline, CDR1 is SGHNT and CDR2 YYREEE (reference sequence).

The chain combines TRBV5-1 with TRBJ2-3; no clear D. The germline V and J ends were trimmed by 4 bases and 3 bases, with 9 bases remaining between them. The CDR3 runs 13 residues. Per the germline V gene, CDR1 is SGHRS and CDR2 is YFSETQ. CDR3 residues: CASSGTRTDTQYF. CDR3 nucleotide sequence: TGCGCCAGCAGCGGCACCAGGACAGATACGCAGTATTTT.

The chain recombines TRBV6-1 with TRBJ2-7; D is perhaps TRBD1 (5 bases). Trimming cost V 1 base and J 2 bases, with 12 bases left between them. The germline V gene has CDR1 MNHNS and CDR2 SASEGT. This CDR3 has 15 amino acids. CDR3 nucleotide sequence: TGTGCCAGCAGTGAAGTCCAGGGTAGGACCTACGAGCAGTACTTC. Protein sequence: CASSEVQGRTYEQYF.

The chain carries TRBV28 and TRBJ1-5, with 8 bases that match TRBD1. This CDR3 has 16 residues. V shed 3 bases, J shed 3 bases, and the junction held 7 bases outside the gene matches. CDR1 and CDR2 from the germline V gene are MDHEN and SYDVKM. CDR3 sequence (DNA): TGTGCCAGCAGTTTTTCCGGGACAGGTTTCAATCAGCCCCAGCATTTT. It encodes CASSFSGTGFNQPQHF. Variable domain in full (rest from reference TRBV28 and TRBJ1-5): DVKVTQSSRYLVKRTGEKVFLECVQDMDHENMFWYRQDPGLGLRLIYFSYDVKMKEKGDIPEGYSVSREKKERFSLILESASTNQTSMYLCASSFSGTGFNQPQHFGDGTRLSIL.

The chain uses TRBV28 and TRBJ1-1, with TRBD1 as a possible D gene (5 bases). V lost 8 bases and J 4 bases, leaving 14 bases between the germline ends. Germline CDR1 and CDR2: MDHEN and SYDVKM. The CDR3 is made up of 13 amino acids. The DNA of the CDR3 is TGTGCCAGCGGGGCGGGGAGTCCCACTGAAGCTTTCTTT. Protein: CASGAGSPTEAFF. The variable domain in full, with the rest retrieved from reference TRBV28 and TRBJ1-1, is DVKVTQSSRYLVKRTGEKVFLECVQDMDHENMFWYRQDPGLGLRLIYFSYDVKMKEKGDIPEGYSVSREKKERFSLILESASTNQTSMYLCASGAGSPTEAFFGQGTRLTVV.